These T cell receptor beta chains were read from a single sample in a study of blood T cell repertoires in COVID-19. Here immunoSEQ multiplex PCR was the method, and the copy in TCRdb shows in-frame clones only, minus some. The sample shows around 70,000 clones, roughly nine tenths of them seen only once. Sequenced sample: peripheral blood. The receptors were sampled from a man aged 45-60 years with acute or convalescent COVID-19. Both conserved end residues are part of each CDR3. The D gene is left open where the match is weak. Part of the rows lack a size; the others show once, few, many or a class for expanded clones.

DNA	CDR3	D	V	J	size
TGTGCCAGCAGCTTAACGCTGGGCGGGACGACAGATACGCAGTATTTT	CASSLTLGGTTDTQYF	NA	TRBV7-9	TRBJ2-3	NA
TGTGCCAGCAAGGGACTAGCGGGAGAGCAGTTCTTC	CASKGLAGEQFF	TRBD2	TRBV19	TRBJ2-1	once
TGTGCCAGCAGTTCGGACAGGGTGGATCAGCCCCAGCATTTT	CASSSDRVDQPQHF	TRBD1	TRBV2	TRBJ1-5	once
TGTGCCAGCAGCTTAGGGACAAACCGACGGACTGAAGCTTTCTTT	CASSLGTNRRTEAFF	NA	TRBV11-2	TRBJ1-1	NA
TGTGCCAGCATAATCCAGGGGAGAAGGAACACTGAAGCTTTCTTT	CASIIQGRRNTEAFF	NA	TRBV6-5	TRBJ1-1	NA
TGTGCCAGCAGTCCTCAGCGGGAGCGCGAGCAGTACTTC	CASSPQREREQYF	TRBD2	TRBV12-3/TRBV12-4	TRBJ2-7	NA
TGTGCCAGCAGCGCTTCACAGGGAGGGAATGAAGCTTTCTTT	CASSASQGGNEAFF	NA	TRBV9	TRBJ1-1	NA
TGCGCCAGCAGCAAGACTAGCGGGAAAGCTGAGCAGTTCTTC	CASSKTSGKAEQFF	TRBD2	TRBV5-1	TRBJ2-1	NA
TGTGCCATCATGGAGGCCTCCGGCTATGGCTACACCTTC	CAIMEASGYGYTF	NA	TRBV10-3	TRBJ1-2	NA
TGTGCCAGCAGTGAAGGCAGGGGGCCTTTCGAGCAGTACTTC	CASSEGRGPFEQYF	TRBD1	TRBV6-1	TRBJ2-7	NA
TGTGCCAGCAGTTCCGGTACGAGCTCCTACAATGAGCAGTTCTTC	CASSSGTSSYNEQFF	NA	TRBV27	TRBJ2-1	NA
TGTGCCAGCCTACCGGGACAGGGGGCCGGTGAGCAGTTCTTC	CASLPGQGAGEQFF	TRBD1	TRBV6-5	TRBJ2-1	once
TGCAGCGTCCCCGGGACTAGGGAAGAGACCCAGTACTTC	CSVPGTREETQYF	TRBD2	TRBV29-1	TRBJ2-5	NA
TGCGCCAGCAGCTTGAAGCCCGGGAACACTGAAGCTTTCTTT	CASSLKPGNTEAFF	NA	TRBV5-1	TRBJ1-1	NA
TGTGCCAGCAGGGCTCAGAGCGGGATAAGCACAGATACGCAGTATTTT	CASRAQSGISTDTQYF	TRBD2	TRBV27	TRBJ2-3	NA
TGTGCCAGTACCTTGGACAGGAACCAGCCCCAGCATTTT	CASTLDRNQPQHF	TRBD1	TRBV19	TRBJ1-5	NA
TGTGCCAGCAGTTTCTCGTGGGACATTCCGAACACTGAAGCTTTCTTT	CASSFSWDIPNTEAFF	NA	TRBV27	TRBJ1-1	NA
TGCGCCAGCAGCCAAGATCCGGCGGGGAAGAACACTGAAGCTTTCTTT	CASSQDPAGKNTEAFF	NA	TRBV4-3	TRBJ1-1	NA
TGTGCCATCTCCCTTGGGGGGGCCAATGAGCAGTTCTTC	CAISLGGANEQFF	NA	TRBV2	TRBJ2-1	NA
TGTGCCAGCAGCTGGTGGGGAGGCGGACAAGAGACCCAGTACTTC	CASSWWGGGQETQYF	NA	TRBV11-1	TRBJ2-5	once
TGTGCCATCAGGTCAGGGACAGCCTCCTATAATTCACCCCTCCACTTT	CAIRSGTASYNSPLHF	TRBD1	TRBV10-3	TRBJ1-6	NA
TGTGCCAGCAGCCGATCTCAGTATAATTCACCCCTCCACTTT	CASSRSQYNSPLHF	NA	TRBV9	TRBJ1-6	NA
TGTGCCAGCAGCTTAAGCTCGGGAAACTATGGCTACACCTTC	CASSLSSGNYGYTF	NA	TRBV7-9	TRBJ1-2	NA
TGCGCCAGCAGCTCGGGACTAGCGGGAGTTGGAACAGATACGCAGTATTTT	CASSSGLAGVGTDTQYF	TRBD2	TRBV5-1	TRBJ2-3	NA
TGTGCCAGCAGCCCCACCGCACTAGCGGGGGTCGGGGAGCTGTTTTTT	CASSPTALAGVGELFF	TRBD2	TRBV5-6	TRBJ2-2	NA
TGTGCCTGGGCTAGACAGTTAAACACCATATATTTT	CAWARQLNTIYF	NA	TRBV30	TRBJ1-3	NA
TGTGCCAGCAGCTCCCCCGGCGGGAAGTACAATGAGCAGTTCTTC	CASSSPGGKYNEQFF	NA	TRBV6-2/TRBV6-3	TRBJ2-1	NA
TGTGCCAGCAGCTTTAACAGTTCTGCCTATGGCTACACCTTC	CASSFNSSAYGYTF	NA	TRBV7-9	TRBJ1-2	NA
TGCGCCAGCAGCATGGGACAGGGGTACGAGCAGTACTTC	CASSMGQGYEQYF	TRBD1	TRBV5-1	TRBJ2-7	NA
TGTGCCAGCAGCCCGTATGACAGGGGCGGGGAGCTGTTTTTT	CASSPYDRGGELFF	TRBD1	TRBV7-3	TRBJ2-2	few
TGTGCCAGCAGCTTCCGGGACAGGGAAGGTGAAAAACTGTTTTTT	CASSFRDREGEKLFF	TRBD1	TRBV7-9	TRBJ1-4	once
TGTGCCAGCAGCACTGATTGGACTAGCGGGAACTACGAGCAGTACTTC	CASSTDWTSGNYEQYF	TRBD2	TRBV9	TRBJ2-7	medium-sized
TGCGCCAGCAGCGTCACAGGGATCACTGAAGCTTTCTTT	CASSVTGITEAFF	NA	TRBV5-1	TRBJ1-1	NA
TGTGCCAGCAGCCAAGCAGCGGGAGGGGGCGGGGAGCTGTTTTTT	CASSQAAGGGGELFF	TRBD2	TRBV3-1/TRBV3-2	TRBJ2-2	NA
TGTGCCTGGGAAGACAGCGTCATTGGGCCCCAGCATTTT	CAWEDSVIGPQHF	NA	TRBV30	TRBJ1-5	few
TGTGCCAGCAGCCCGGGACAGGCGTTCGGTGAGCAGTTCTTC	CASSPGQAFGEQFF	TRBD1	TRBV28	TRBJ2-1	once
TGTGCCAGCAGTTTATTGGGGGACTCGGGAACCGAAGCTTTCTTT	CASSLLGDSGTEAFF	NA	TRBV27	TRBJ1-1	NA
TGTGCCAGCAGCCAAAGGGGTACCTACGAGCAGTACTTC	CASSQRGTYEQYF	NA	TRBV3-1/TRBV3-2	TRBJ2-7	once
TGTGCCTGGAGGACCGGACACCCGAACACTGAAGCTTTCTTT	CAWRTGHPNTEAFF	NA	TRBV30	TRBJ1-1	NA